A selection of T cell receptor beta chains follows, all from one sample in a study of OX40 agonist ivuxolimab in advanced cancers. The data were produced by immunoSEQ multiplex PCR, yet TCRdb's version contains in-frame clones alone and is incomplete. The sample consists of 91,000 or so clones, approximately 94% of them appearing once. The material sequenced was CD4+ or CD8+ T cells sorted from blood, taken in a trial of the OX40 agonist ivuxolimab. All receptors derive from an adult with an advanced solid tumor such as melanoma, head and neck, liver or kidney cancer. CDR3s include the opening cysteine and the closing phenylalanine or tryptophan. D genes are given only for firm matches. Size is stated for part of the rows, as once, few or many counts, or as a class when the clone is expanded.

D gene	V gene	J gene	clone size	CDR3 protein	CDR3 DNA
NA	TRBV25-1	TRBJ1-6	NA	CASSSVGLTLHF	TGTGCCAGCAGTTCCGTGGGGCTTACCCTCCACTTT
TRBD1	TRBV5-1	TRBJ1-2	NA	CASSLLGQGVNYGYTF	TGCGCCAGCAGCTTACTCGGACAGGGGGTGAACTATGGCTACACCTTC
TRBD1	TRBV25-1	TRBJ1-5	NA	CASSEPGTGNQPQHF	TGTGCCAGCAGTGAACCCGGGACAGGCAATCAGCCCCAGCATTTT
NA	TRBV7-2	TRBJ1-5	NA	CASSPDGQPNQPQHF	TGTGCCAGCAGCCCAGACGGACAGCCCAATCAGCCCCAGCATTTT
TRBD2	TRBV6-4	TRBJ2-2	NA	CASSKGGLAGYTGELFF	TGTGCCAGCAGTAAGGGCGGACTAGCGGGGTACACCGGGGAGCTGTTTTTT
NA	TRBV11-2	TRBJ1-2	NA	CASSSRWANYGYTF	TGTGCCAGCAGCTCGCGTTGGGCTAACTATGGCTACACCTTC
TRBD1	TRBV9	TRBJ2-1	once	CASSAGQGARNEQFF	TGTGCCAGCAGCGCCGGACAGGGGGCGCGGAATGAGCAGTTCTTC
TRBD1	TRBV6-5	TRBJ1-1	NA	CASLDRANTEAFF	TGTGCCAGTTTGGACAGGGCGAACACTGAAGCTTTCTTT
NA	TRBV7-2	TRBJ1-2	NA	CASSLSNYGYTF	TGTGCCAGCAGCTTATCTAACTATGGCTACACCTTC
NA	TRBV14	TRBJ1-2	NA	CASSPGSFYGYTF	TGTGCCAGCAGCCCGGGGTCATTCTATGGCTACACCTTC
TRBD2	TRBV28	TRBJ2-1	NA	CASSASGLADYPYNEQFF	TGTGCCAGCAGCGCCTCGGGACTAGCGGACTATCCCTACAATGAGCAGTTCTTC
NA	TRBV9	TRBJ1-1	NA	CASSALSFGGNTEAFF	TGTGCCAGCAGCGCCCTGTCGTTCGGAGGGAACACTGAAGCTTTCTTT
TRBD2	TRBV10-3	TRBJ2-7	NA	CAPSGLAGGFAYEQYF	TGTGCCCCCTCGGGACTAGCGGGAGGGTTTGCTTACGAGCAGTACTTC
NA	TRBV7-2	TRBJ2-6	once	CASSFSGANVLTF	TGTGCCAGCAGCTTCTCGGGGGCCAACGTCCTGACTTTC
NA	TRBV7-8	TRBJ2-7	NA	CASGGLGEQYF	TGTGCCAGCGGGGGGCTTGGAGAGCAGTACTTC
NA	TRBV28	TRBJ2-7	NA	CASSLAGTAGSEQYF	TGTGCCAGCAGTTTGGCAGGGACCGCGGGATCCGAGCAGTACTTC
NA	TRBV28	TRBJ1-1	NA	CASTKQSVDTEAFF	TGTGCCAGCACCAAACAGTCAGTGGACACTGAAGCTTTCTTT
NA	TRBV4-1	TRBJ1-6	NA	CASSQVGEGSPLHF	TGCGCCAGCAGCCAAGTAGGGGAAGGATCACCCCTCCACTTT
NA	TRBV20-1	TRBJ1-2	NA	CSARPRDGYTF	TGCAGTGCTAGACCCAGGGACGGCTACACCTTC
NA	TRBV28	TRBJ2-1	once	CASSLSGGFYNEQFF	TGTGCCAGCAGTTTATCAGGGGGGTTTTACAATGAGCAGTTCTTC
NA	TRBV28	TRBJ2-7	NA	CASWGAGTSYEQYF	TGTGCCAGCTGGGGCGCGGGGACGTCCTACGAGCAGTACTTC
NA	TRBV5-1	TRBJ1-1	NA	CASSFGPAGNTEAFF	TGCGCCAGCAGCTTCGGACCGGCGGGGAACACTGAAGCTTTCTTT
TRBD1	TRBV18	TRBJ1-5	NA	CASSPRTGGDGQPQHF	TGTGCCAGCTCACCGCGGACAGGGGGGGATGGTCAGCCCCAGCATTTT
TRBD1	TRBV4-1	TRBJ2-5	NA	CASSQGDRDQETQYF	TGCGCCAGCAGCCAAGGGGACAGGGACCAAGAGACCCAGTACTTC
NA	TRBV6-4	TRBJ1-4	NA	CASSVGRPIGSEKLFF	TGTGCCAGCAGTGTGGGGAGGCCCATCGGTAGTGAAAAACTGTTTTTT
NA	TRBV28	TRBJ2-5	NA	CASSFSPLSEETQYF	TGTGCCAGCAGTTTCAGTCCATTATCAGAAGAGACCCAGTACTTC
NA	TRBV7-3	TRBJ2-2	NA	CASSLTLSNTGELFF	TGTGCCAGCAGCTTAACGCTGTCGAACACCGGGGAGCTGTTTTTT
NA	TRBV28	TRBJ1-2	once	CASSLGSGTNYGYTF	TGTGCCAGCAGTTTAGGTAGTGGCACTAACTATGGCTACACCTTC
NA	TRBV18	TRBJ2-7	NA	CASSPLSPPAGEQYF	TGTGCCAGCTCACCACTGAGCCCTCCTGCGGGCGAGCAGTACTTC
NA	TRBV9	TRBJ2-1	NA	CASSVAGGINEQFF	TGTGCCAGCAGCGTAGCTGGCGGCATCAATGAGCAGTTCTTC
NA	TRBV7-2	TRBJ2-7	NA	CASSLAGDKGYEQYF	TGTGCCAGCAGCTTAGCGGGGGACAAGGGATACGAGCAGTACTTC
TRBD1	TRBV5-1	TRBJ2-3	NA	CASSQDRVPDTQYF	TGCGCCAGCAGCCAGGACAGGGTCCCAGATACGCAGTATTTT
NA	TRBV7-3	TRBJ2-3	NA	CASSLRASSQDTQYF	TGTGCCAGCAGCTTAAGAGCCAGTAGTCAAGATACGCAGTATTTT
NA	TRBV2	TRBJ2-2	once	CASSWTGRTGELFF	TGTGCCAGCAGTTGGACCGGGCGAACCGGGGAGCTGTTTTTT
TRBD1	TRBV28	TRBJ1-5	NA	CATGQGNNQPQHF	TGTGCCACTGGACAGGGCAACAATCAGCCCCAGCATTTT
NA	TRBV28	TRBJ1-5	NA	CASSFPDSNQPQHF	TGTGCCAGCAGTTTTCCGGACAGCAATCAGCCCCAGCATTTT
NA	TRBV7-2	TRBJ1-2	NA	CASSLALPQGVLGYTF	TGTGCCAGCAGCTTAGCGCTCCCGCAGGGTGTCTTGGGCTACACCTTC
TRBD2	TRBV19	TRBJ2-2	NA	CASTQRGKGTGELFF	TGTGCCAGTACCCAGCGGGGGAAGGGCACCGGGGAGCTGTTTTTT